This T cell receptor (beta chain) was captured in a study of regulatory T cells in long-lasting Graves disease. Looked up from germline, CDR1 is PRHDT and CDR2 is FYEKMQ (reference sequence). Trimming pared 5 bases from V and 3 bases from J, leaving 19 bases between. The CDR3 has 16 residues. Study results and caveats: Persistent cases favored TRBV28, TRBJ1-2 and TRBJ2-5. Patients with persistent Graves' had lower TCR diversity than newly diagnosed patients. Those with persistent disease had in common more public clonotypes (about 2,500) than new patients (approximately 970).

With iRepertoire HTBI primers and Arm-PCR of CDR3 regions, TCR beta libraries were built. TCRdb redid the calling of the multiplex PCR reads with MiXCR, one entry per CDR3 protein. The table includes approximately 540,000 distinct CDR3 sequences, around 11% detected once. This clonotype was picked up many times. Its target is not known. As to time point: newly diagnosed GD, antithyroid drugs for less than 3 months. The authors made the TCR library using RNA they extracted from PBMCs. An endocrinology department in Xi'an, China, recruited the patients. The data also belong to a second study, concerning T cells in Graves' hyperthyroidism and ophthalmopathy.

V usage is TRBV13 and J usage is TRBJ1-2; D unclear. This receptor was taken from a woman in her twenties or thirties with Graves disease. The sample here was peripheral blood mononuclear cells (PBMCs), taken at new diagnosis, from a patient treated with antithyroid drugs. Here the CDR3 reads CASSHDTIIPHYGYTF. In DNA, the CDR3 is TGTGCCAGCAGCCATGACACCATAATCCCTCACTATGGCTACACCTTC. Full variable domain (outside the CDR3, taken from reference TRBV13 and TRBJ1-2): AAGVIQSPRHLIKEKRETATLKCYPIPRHDTVYWYQQGPGQDPQFLISFYEKMQSDKGSIPDRFSAQQFSDYHSELNMSSLELGDSALYFCASSHDTIIPHYGYTFGSGTRLTVV.